This TCR beta chain is from a study of human T cells and chemical hapten exposure (dated by TCRdb to 2020 to 2023). A note on the overall study: For sensitization, 2% DPC in acetone was applied to a 2 cm by 2 cm area of upper inner arm skin. Patients additionally received weekly therapeutic DPC doses to the scalp throughout the roughly 25-week study period. Patch testing was done on the upper back using Finn chambers containing 0.01% DPC, and results were scored after 6 days according to International Contact Dermatitis Research Group standards. The mostly female patient cohort included alopecia areata with under or over 50% scalp involvement, alopecia totalis and alopecia universalis. Libraries were pooled for sequencing, and per-sample TCR yields varied mainly because of small differences in library volumes within the pool. In alopecia patients, the study followed how the peripheral blood TCR repertoire changed in vivo over primary and secondary sensitization to diphenylcyclopropenone (DPC), a hapten. Blood samples were taken from patients before sensitization (week 0) and then at 2, 6 and about 24 weeks after DPC sensitization. For TCR sequencing, blood came from about 29 alopecia patients at anywhere from one to four time points (pre-sensitization, 2, 6 and 24 weeks).

What the authors observed across the whole study: Repeated subsampling changed both the strength of the expansion versus patch-test correlation and the threshold at which the correlation became significant. All patients had alopecia, a presumed autoimmune disease, so their immune response might differ from that of healthy individuals. Expanded TCRs formed significantly more large CDR3 similarity clusters than pre-sensitization or healthy control sets, consistent with antigen-driven responses. No change with DPC sensitization was found in the number of TCRs above 1 in 1000 frequency, and no evidence of global repertoire structure alterations was found. A positive correlation was found between the number of PT1 expanded TCRs and patch test score, with significance reached at thresholds 8, 16 and 32 but not 4.

Per the publication, the time point label means: patch test 3, about 24 weeks after DPC sensitization. The intended sense of this specimen's treatment or condition label: therapeutic diphenylcyclopropenone sensitization with weekly scalp DPC. Blood at each patch-test visit was drawn before the patch test was applied. To be eligible, patients had to be aged 18 to 70, diagnosed with alopecia and judged suitable for DPC therapy, while pregnant patients were excluded. Total RNA was extracted from unfractionated whole blood that had been collected in Tempus Blood RNA tubes. The CDR3 spans 12 residues, from the cysteine through the phenylalanine. The retained sequence is limited to the CDR3, 36 bases, with the frame set at the first base. From the germline V gene, CDR1 is SQVTM and CDR2 is ANQGSEA. V was cut back by 7 bases and J by 2 bases, leaving a gap of 8 bases between them. This clonotype was found a few times. Its antigen has not been determined. It has no much larger one-base neighbor in the sample; base qualities were not kept.

Receptor libraries were prepared by RACE. Reads for this sample came from a NextSeq 500. During library preparation, unique molecular identifiers were attached to individual cDNA molecules so that TCRs could be counted in a quantitative, reproducible way. Both TCR alpha and TCR beta chains were sequenced from each blood RNA sample. In the source study's methods: Samples had a median of roughly 91,000 TCRs, with a range from roughly 23,224 to 700,000. The Decombinator software suite was used to annotate the V, J and CDR3 of the TCR reads. Every sample was subsampled to the same number of TCRs (28,000) for the PS versus PT1 abundance plots. TCRs were defined as expanded if absent before sensitization and observed at least eight times at the 2-week time point. TCRdb reworked the public reads: Q25 trimming with fastp, MiXCR clone assembly, productive beta chains retained. Entries are consolidated by CDR3 protein sequence, retaining the most common genes and DNA. The V and J calls were not made by the authors but by TCRdb's processing. Recorded for this sample are about 200,000 distinct CDR3 sequences; 24% of them occurred a single time. Under 2.5% of the sample comes from the top ten.

The chain links TRBV29-1 with TRBJ1-4; matching of 5 bases hints at TRBD1 as the D gene. The sequences come from whole blood, collected in connection with sensitization to the hapten diphenylcyclopropenone (DPC). This TCR was recovered from a woman aged 40 to 50 with alopecia areata. Some clones in this sample may be carry-over from other donors' samples. The nucleotide sequence is given as TGCAGCGCCAGGGTGACTAATGAAAAACTGTTTTTT. The encoded protein is CSARVTNEKLFF.